This T cell receptor (beta chain) was found in a study of blood T cell repertoires in COVID-19. V dropped 6 bases and J dropped 4; count of bases not matched to a gene: 5. CDR1 is LGHDT, CDR2 YNNKEL, per germline (reference sequence). The CDR3 spans 14 residues. This table comes from immunoSEQ multiplex PCR, and its TCRdb copy is limited to in-frame clones, with some not included. The repertoire holds 130,000 or so clones, about 91% seen once, with more than 1.5% in the top ten. V usage is TRBV3-1 (or the pseudogene TRBV3-2) and J usage is TRBJ2-7; 11 nucleotides match TRBD2. Sequenced sample: peripheral blood. The receptor comes from a woman aged 55-69 years with acute or convalescent COVID-19. CDR3 region: CASRGLAGGYEQYF. CDR3 nucleotide sequence: TGTGCCAGCAGAGGGCTAGCGGGGGGATACGAGCAGTACTTC.